This T cell receptor (beta chain) was sequenced during a study of beta chain features in type 1 diabetes. Study results and limitations: Naive, central memory and regulatory TCRB repertoires appeared more similar among patients than healthy donors.

V was pared by 0 bases and J by 5 bases, with 11 bases of the junction left unmatched. Germline CDR1 SQVTM, CDR2 ANQGSEA. The CDR3 has 17 residues. Comment on this clone: Its antigen is not identified.

cDNA synthesis used the whole RNA isolate, giving expressed TCRB sequences. Sequenced by immunoSEQ multiplex PCR; TCRdb stores in-frame clones only, minus some. Among a few hundred thousand clones, around 28% were seen once, and the ten largest hold 0.05% to 0.065%. The receptor was derived from a man aged 18-30 years in good health. The sequenced material came from naive CD4+ T cells from blood. This chain uses TRBV29-1 with TRBJ2-3; 10 nucleotides line up with TRBD2. This CDR3 reads CSVEDQFRSGRIDTQYF. The CDR3 region has the DNA TGCAGCGTTGAAGATCAATTTCGTAGCGGGAGGATAGATACGCAGTATTTT.